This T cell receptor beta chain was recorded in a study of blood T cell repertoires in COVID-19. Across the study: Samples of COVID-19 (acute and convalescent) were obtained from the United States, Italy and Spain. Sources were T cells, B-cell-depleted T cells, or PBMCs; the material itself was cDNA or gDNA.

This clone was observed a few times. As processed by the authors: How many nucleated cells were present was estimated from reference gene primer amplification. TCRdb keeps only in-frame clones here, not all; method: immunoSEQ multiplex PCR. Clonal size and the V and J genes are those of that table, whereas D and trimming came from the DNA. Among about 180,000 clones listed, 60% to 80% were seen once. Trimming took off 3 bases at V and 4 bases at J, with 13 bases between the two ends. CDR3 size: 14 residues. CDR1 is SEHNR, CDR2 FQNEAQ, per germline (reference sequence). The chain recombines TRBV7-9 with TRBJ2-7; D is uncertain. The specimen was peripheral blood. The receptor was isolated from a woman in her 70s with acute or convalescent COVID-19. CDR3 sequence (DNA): TGTGCCAGCAGCTTTCCTGCCCCCCGGTACGAGCAGTACTTC. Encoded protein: CASSFPAPRYEQYF.